These 8 T cell receptor beta chains were all obtained from the same sample, sequenced in a study of shared clonotypes between healthy human individuals. The table came from immunoSEQ multiplex PCR; TCRdb's copy has only in-frame clones and leaves some out. The table lists some 1,900,000 clones, 85% to 95% of them singletons. CD45RO negativity and positive selection for CCR7 defined naive CD8 cells, a population that excluded terminally differentiated effector memory CD45RA+ cells. Source material: naive CD8+ T cells sorted from blood. These receptors originate from a young man in good health.

V is TRBV6-6 and J is TRBJ2-7; TRBD2 matches 9 bases. V was pared by 8 bases and J by 7 bases, with 15 bases of the junction left unmatched. The CDR3 spans 15 residues. Germline CDR1 and CDR2: MNHNY and SVGAGI (reference sequence). The CDR3, as DNA: TGTGCCAGCTGGGGCCTAGCGGGGTCCATTTCGGAGCAGTACTTC. This gives the protein CASWGLAGSISEQYF.

The chain is built from TRBV9 and TRBJ2-3; TRBD2 agrees at 9 bases. Per germline, CDR1 SGDLS and CDR2 YYNGEE. The CDR3 totals 16 residues. Trimming cost V 4 bases and J 3 bases; bases outside gene matches: 9. The CDR3 DNA is TGTGCCAGCAGCCCCAGTGCGAGCGGGAGGACAGATACGCAGTATTTT. This codes for CASSPSASGRTDTQYF.

This chain joins TRBV5-5 and TRBJ1-6, with D perhaps matching TRBD1 (5 bases). The germline gives CDR1 SGHKS, CDR2 YYEKEE (reference sequence). This CDR3 contains 16 residues. With 3 bases removed from V and 7 bases from J, the gap between germline ends came to 17 bases. The CDR3 protein is CASSSGEWDPNSPLHF. DNA of the CDR3: TGTGCCAGCAGCTCTGGGGAGTGGGACCCGAATTCACCCCTCCACTTT.

Written as DNA, the CDR3 is TGTGCCAGCAGCCCCCGAGAGGGGATCCGGGATACGCAGTATTTT. Translating gives CASSPREGIRDTQYF. This chain connects TRBV11-2 to TRBJ2-3; the D gene could be TRBD1 or TRBD2 (5 bases each). The germline CDR1 and CDR2 sequences are SGHAT and FQNNGV. The ends were cut back, 5 bases at V and 6 bases at J, with 18 bases in the middle. This CDR3 spans 15 amino acids.

CDR3 sequence reads: CASSRGYGQPQHF. The CDR3 DNA reads as TGTGCCAGTAGTAGGGGGTACGGTCAGCCCCAGCATTTT. This chain uses TRBV19 with TRBJ1-5; perhaps TRBD1 as D (5 bases). The V end lost 4 bases, the J end lost 6 bases, and 10 bases lay between the germline ends. Per germline, CDR1 LNHDA and CDR2 SQIVND (reference sequence). This CDR3 contains 13 residues.

This clone is a singleton in its sample. The chain is built from TRBV25-1 and TRBJ1-2, with a possible D match to TRBD1 (5 bases). Germline V gene sequence: CDR1 MGHDK, CDR2 SYGVNS. The V end lost 1 base, the J end lost 3 bases, and 12 bases lay between the germline ends. The CDR3 is 15 residues long. The CDR3 DNA reads TGTGCCAGCAGTGAATTATTAGGGGAAGACTATGGCTACACCTTC. It codes for CASSELLGEDYGYTF.

CDR3 nucleotides: TGTGCCAGCAGCTTAGGGGAGAGCTATGGCTACACCTTC. Encoded protein: CASSLGESYGYTF. This rearrangement joins TRBV13 to TRBJ1-2; D gene ambiguous. The CDR3 covers 13 residues. CDR1 PRHDT and CDR2 FYEKMQ come from the germline V gene (reference sequence). V was trimmed by 0 bases and J by 4 bases, leaving 6 bases between them.

The chain links TRBV9 to TRBJ2-2; D is possibly TRBD2 (6 bases). The CDR3 is 17 residues long. CDR1 and CDR2 (germline): SGDLS, YYNGEE. V dropped 0 bases and J dropped 7 bases, with 19 bases sitting between them. This CDR3 reads CASSVGSSGVSSGELFF. The CDR3 DNA follows: TGTGCCAGCAGCGTAGGCTCTTCGGGGGTCTCTAGCGGGGAGCTGTTTTTT.